A selection of T cell receptor beta chains follows, all from one sample in a study of PD-1 blockade in classical Hodgkin lymphoma. Profiling relied on immunoSEQ multiplex PCR, and the TCRdb table lists in-frame clones only, not all of them. This table holds 90,000 to 100,000 clones, 78% found once. Material: peripheral blood mononuclear cells (PBMCs), obtained before the fourth cycle of nivolumab. The origin of the receptors is a human donor with classical Hodgkin lymphoma. Both conserved end residues are part of each CDR3. Fields, in order: V gene, J gene, clone size, CDR3 length, D gene, CDR3 protein, CDR3 DNA. D genes are given only for firm matches. Rows may omit the clone size; those that give it use once, few, many or a size class.

v_gene: TRBV19
j_gene: TRBJ1-5
abundance: NA
len: 16
d_gene: TRBD1
CDR3aa: CASSKWTGDSNQPQHF
CDR3nt: TGTGCCAGTAGTAAGTGGACAGGCGATAGCAATCAGCCCCAGCATTTT

v_gene: TRBV7-7
j_gene: TRBJ2-5
abundance: NA
len: 16
d_gene: NA
CDR3aa: CASSLGGVRAQETQYF
CDR3nt: TGTGCTAGCAGCTTAGGCGGAGTCAGGGCCCAAGAGACCCAGTACTTC

v_gene: TRBV5-8
j_gene: TRBJ1-2
abundance: NA
len: 15
d_gene: NA
CDR3aa: CASSLAFWQMEGYTF
CDR3nt: TGTGCCAGCAGCTTGGCCTTTTGGCAAATGGAAGGCTACACCTTC

v_gene: TRBV11-2
j_gene: TRBJ2-5
abundance: NA
len: 17
d_gene: TRBD1
CDR3aa: CASSPSRAGTGQETQYF
CDR3nt: TGTGCCAGCAGCCCTAGCCGAGCCGGGACAGGGCAAGAGACCCAGTACTTC

v_gene: TRBV27
j_gene: TRBJ1-1
abundance: NA
len: 15
d_gene: NA
CDR3aa: CASSSGLGLNTEAFF
CDR3nt: TGTGCCAGCAGTTCTGGTCTCGGCCTGAACACTGAAGCTTTCTTT

v_gene: TRBV12-5
j_gene: TRBJ2-7
abundance: NA
len: 15
d_gene: NA
CDR3aa: CASGLQGRLTYEQYF
CDR3nt: TGTGCTAGTGGTTTGCAGGGTCGGCTAACCTACGAGCAGTACTTC

v_gene: TRBV4-1
j_gene: TRBJ1-2
abundance: NA
len: 15
d_gene: TRBD1
CDR3aa: CASSQGGTGPYGYTF
CDR3nt: TGCGCCAGCAGCCAAGGGGGGACAGGGCCCTATGGCTACACCTTC

v_gene: TRBV4-1
j_gene: TRBJ1-2
abundance: NA
len: 18
d_gene: TRBD1
CDR3aa: CASSQEWDRDTRLYGYTF
CDR3nt: TGCGCCAGCAGCCAAGAATGGGACAGAGACACACGGCTCTATGGCTACACCTTC

v_gene: TRBV19
j_gene: TRBJ1-1
abundance: NA
len: 13
d_gene: NA
CDR3aa: CASSIERNTEAFF
CDR3nt: TGTGCCAGTAGTATAGAAAGAAACACTGAAGCTTTCTTT

v_gene: TRBV30
j_gene: TRBJ1-3
abundance: few
len: 12
d_gene: TRBD1
CDR3aa: CAWGTGGNTIYF
CDR3nt: TGTGCCTGGGGGACAGGCGGAAACACCATATATTTT

v_gene: TRBV4-3
j_gene: TRBJ1-4
abundance: NA
len: 16
d_gene: NA
CDR3aa: CASSGTRGQGNEKLFF
CDR3nt: TGCGCCAGCAGCGGGACCCGGGGCCAGGGTAATGAAAAACTGTTTTTT

v_gene: TRBV6-6
j_gene: TRBJ1-3
abundance: NA
len: 14
d_gene: NA
CDR3aa: CASSLADSGNTIYF
CDR3nt: TGTGCCAGCAGTTTAGCGGACTCTGGAAACACCATATATTTT

v_gene: TRBV5-1
j_gene: TRBJ2-3
abundance: NA
len: 13
d_gene: NA
CDR3aa: CASSFPYTDTQYF
CDR3nt: TGCGCCAGCAGCTTCCCCTACACAGATACGCAGTATTTT

v_gene: TRBV7-8
j_gene: TRBJ2-3
abundance: NA
len: 15
d_gene: NA
CDR3aa: CASSPNSVSTDTQYF
CDR3nt: TGTGCCAGCAGCCCGAATTCGGTCAGCACAGATACGCAGTATTTT

v_gene: TRBV28
j_gene: TRBJ2-7
abundance: NA
len: 16
d_gene: NA
CDR3aa: CASSPWGTRSSYEQYF
CDR3nt: TGTGCCAGCAGTCCCTGGGGGACAAGAAGCTCCTACGAGCAGTACTTC

v_gene: TRBV7-3
j_gene: TRBJ2-7
abundance: many
len: 15
d_gene: TRBD2
CDR3aa: CASSQLAESSYEQYF
CDR3nt: TGTGCCAGCAGCCAACTAGCGGAATCAAGCTACGAGCAGTACTTC

v_gene: TRBV27
j_gene: TRBJ2-7
abundance: NA
len: 13
d_gene: NA
CDR3aa: CASSPIHSYEQYF
CDR3nt: TGTGCCAGCAGTCCCATCCACTCCTACGAGCAGTACTTC

v_gene: TRBV7-2
j_gene: TRBJ1-2
abundance: few
len: 13
d_gene: NA
CDR3aa: CASSSAMGGGYTF
CDR3nt: TGTGCCAGCAGCTCGGCTATGGGAGGAGGCTACACCTTC

v_gene: TRBV7-2
j_gene: TRBJ1-5
abundance: NA
len: 14
d_gene: NA
CDR3aa: CASSPRGGNQPQHF
CDR3nt: TGTGCCAGCAGCCCTCGGGGGGGCAATCAGCCCCAGCATTTT

v_gene: TRBV4-2
j_gene: TRBJ2-7
abundance: NA
len: 12
d_gene: NA
CDR3aa: CASSPGGYEQYF
CDR3nt: TGTGCCAGCAGCCCCGGAGGGTACGAGCAGTACTTC

v_gene: TRBV6-5
j_gene: TRBJ1-5
abundance: NA
len: 14
d_gene: TRBD1
CDR3aa: CASSRDRVYQPQHF
CDR3nt: TGTGCCAGCAGCCGCGACAGGGTTTATCAGCCCCAGCATTTT

v_gene: TRBV19
j_gene: TRBJ1-2
abundance: NA
len: 15
d_gene: TRBD1
CDR3aa: CASSNRTGGFYGYTF
CDR3nt: TGTGCCAGTAGTAACCGGACAGGGGGCTTCTATGGCTACACCTTC

v_gene: TRBV25-1
j_gene: TRBJ1-2
abundance: once
len: 16
d_gene: TRBD1
CDR3aa: CASSGPGQILRGGYTF
CDR3nt: TGTGCCAGCAGTGGGCCGGGACAGATACTTAGGGGTGGCTACACCTTC

v_gene: TRBV7-9
j_gene: TRBJ1-2
abundance: NA
len: 12
d_gene: TRBD1
CDR3aa: CASSLGDRIYTF
CDR3nt: TGTGCCAGCAGCTTAGGGGACAGGATCTACACCTTC

v_gene: TRBV27
j_gene: TRBJ2-3
abundance: NA
len: 12
d_gene: NA
CDR3aa: CASTSWTDTQYF
CDR3nt: TGTGCCAGCACTTCGTGGACAGATACGCAGTATTTT

v_gene: TRBV2
j_gene: TRBJ2-5
abundance: NA
len: 14
d_gene: NA
CDR3aa: CASNLERGEGTQYF
CDR3nt: TGTGCCAGCAATTTAGAGAGGGGGGAGGGGACCCAGTACTTC

v_gene: TRBV6-1
j_gene: TRBJ1-5
abundance: NA
len: 14
d_gene: NA
CDR3aa: CASRKGQSNQPQHF
CDR3nt: TGTGCCAGCAGGAAGGGACAAAGCAATCAGCCCCAGCATTTT